A single sample gave rise to the 22 T cell receptor beta chains below, sequenced in a study of blood T cells in healthy people across ages. A second roughly 6 to 12 cycle PCR used barcoded and J-beta primers. Using its own MiXCR run on the 5' RACE reads, TCRdb lists one record per CDR3 protein. Of 650,000 to 1,000,000 distinct CDR3 sequences in the sample, under 40% were seen once. Material for sequencing was blood. These receptors came from a man aged 18 to 30 in good health.

This chain connects TRBV20-1 to TRBJ1-1, with 7 bases identical to TRBD1. J gave up 2 bases and V 2 bases, and 5 bases lay outside the gene matches. CDR3 length: 14 amino acids. The germline gives CDR1 DFQATT, CDR2 SNEGSKA (reference sequence). The CDR3 bases are TGCAGTGCTAGACGGGACAGCGTCAACACTGAAGCTTTCTTT. Translating it yields CSARRDSVNTEAFF.

The rearrangement uses TRBV5-1 and TRBJ2-5, with a weak D call TRBD2 (6 bases). Germline V gives CDR1 SGHRS, CDR2 YFSETQ. The CDR3 runs 15 residues. With 3 bases removed from V and 5 bases from J, the gap between germline ends came to 17 bases. The CDR3: CASSSQTRGSETQYF. In DNA form, the CDR3 reads TGCGCCAGCAGCTCGCAGACTAGAGGGAGTGAGACCCAGTACTTC. Drawing the rest from reference TRBV5-1 and TRBJ2-5, the complete variable domain is KAGVTQTPRYLIKTRGQQVTLSCSPISGHRSVSWYQQTPGQGLQFLFEYFSETQRNKGNFPGRFSGRQFSNSRSEMNVSTLELGDSALYLCASSSQTRGSETQYFGPGTRLLVL.

This clonotype was picked up a small number of times. The J gene is TRBJ2-3, the V gene TRBV7-3; 9 bases map to TRBD2. Germline V gene sequence: CDR1 SGHTA, CDR2 FQGTGA. V was pared by 5 bases and J by 3 bases, with 6 bases of the junction left unmatched. The CDR3 covers 15 residues. CDR3 nucleotides: TGTGCCAGCAGCATAGGAGCGGGAGGTACAGATACGCAGTATTTT. Amino acid sequence: CASSIGAGGTDTQYF.

The J gene is TRBJ2-1, the V gene TRBV11-2; 7 bases are shared with TRBD2. With 2 bases clipped from V and 8 bases from J, the junction kept 9 bases outside the gene matches. This CDR3 has 15 amino acids. The germline V gene encodes CDR1 SGHAT and CDR2 FQNNGV. The CDR3 DNA sequence: TGTGCCAGCAGCTTATACGCGGGGGTCACCTATGAGCAGTTCTTC. This gives the protein CASSLYAGVTYEQFF.

This clonotype was counted ten times or more. This rearrangement joins TRBV27 to TRBJ2-1; TRBD2 is a possible D gene (5 bases). CDR3 length: 15 residues. Looked up from germline, CDR1 is MNHEY and CDR2 is SMNVEV (reference sequence). V lost 0 bases and J lost 4, with 10 bases in between. The chain's CDR3 is CASSLSSPGYNEQFF. The CDR3 nucleotides read TGTGCCAGCAGTTTATCATCCCCGGGGTACAATGAGCAGTTCTTC.

Of note for this clonotype: One end of the junction varies from germline; a read error may be responsible. V is TRBV5-1 and J is TRBJ2-2; TRBD1 aligns across 7 bases. Germline V gene data show CDR1 as SGHRS and CDR2 as YFSETQ. This CDR3 comprises 15 residues. In DNA, the CDR3 is TGCGCCAGCAGCTTCGAAGACAGGGCTACCGAGGAGCTGTTTTTT. Its protein product is CASSFEDRATEELFF.

This clonotype was counted a few times. The chain couples TRBV6-2 or TRBV6-3 to TRBJ2-3, with D unclear. Trimming pared 11 bases from V and 2 bases from J, leaving 17 bases between. The CDR3 is made up of 14 amino acids. CDR1 is MNHEY and CDR2 is SVGEGT in the germline V gene. The CDR3, as DNA: TGTGCCTGTTCACTTAAAACCTTCACAGATACGCAGTATTTT. Translated, it gives CACSLKTFTDTQYF.

As DNA, the CDR3 is TGTGCCAGCAGCTTAGCGCCGGCGGTCTATGGCTACACCTTC. Encoded protein: CASSLAPAVYGYTF. The chain joins TRBV7-9 to TRBJ1-2; D is uncertain. Germline values: CDR1 SEHNR, CDR2 FQNEAQ (reference sequence). Trimming cost V 0 bases and J 4 bases, with 9 bases left between them. CDR3 length: 14 residues.

The table lists this clonotype with many counts. V usage is TRBV4-2 and J usage is TRBJ2-3; maybe TRBD1 (5 bases). V lost 5 bases, J lost 3 bases, and 9 bases lay in between. The CDR3 has 13 amino acids. Germline-derived CDR1 and CDR2 are LGHNA and YNFKEQ. The CDR3 DNA reads as TGTGCCAGCAGCACCCAGGGAACAGATACGCAGTATTTT. Translated: CASSTQGTDTQYF.

The CDR3 protein is CASSLPLRGGANVLTF. CDR3 nucleotide sequence: TGCGCCAGCAGCCTCCCCCTCAGGGGAGGGGCCAACGTCCTGACTTTC. The chain has TRBV5-1 and TRBJ2-6; tentatively, D is TRBD1 (6 bases). CDR3 length: 16 residues. Germline assignment: CDR1 SGHRS and CDR2 YFSETQ. V was cut by 4 bases and J by 4 bases, with 15 bases left in between.

Remarks on this clonotype: One end of the junction does not line up with germline, which may come from a read error. V gene TRBV25-1 combines with J gene TRBJ2-1; D gene uncertain. The CDR3 totals 16 residues. Looked up from germline, CDR1 is MGHDK and CDR2 is SYGVNS. In DNA form, the CDR3 reads TGTGCCAGCAGCCTTTACGTCCCGGAGAATTACAATGAGCGGTTCTTC. Translation: CASSLYVPENYNERFF.

This clonotype has a count of ten or more. This chain joins TRBV5-1 and TRBJ1-2; 8 positions match TRBD1. This CDR3 comprises 17 residues. J was trimmed by 0 bases and V by 4 bases; bases with no gene match: 11. The germline gives CDR1 SGHRS, CDR2 YFSETQ. The CDR3 region has the DNA TGCGCCAGCAGCGGATCCGGGACAGGCGCGTCTAACTATGGCTACACCTTC. Amino acids: CASSGSGTGASNYGYTF.

This clonotype was counted ten times or more. The chain carries TRBV3-1 and TRBJ2-1, with TRBD2 matching over 11 bases. The CDR3 has 16 amino acids. Trimming at V came to 2 bases and at J to 4 bases, leaving 4 bases not matched to a gene. Germline V gene lookup returns CDR1 LGHDT and CDR2 YNNKEL (reference sequence). The CDR3 loop reads CASSQILAGGYNEQFF. CDR3 DNA: TGTGCCAGCAGCCAAATTCTAGCGGGGGGATACAATGAGCAGTTCTTC.

Ten or more counts support this clonotype. The chain is built from TRBV12-3 or TRBV12-4 and TRBJ2-5; 8 nucleotides line up with TRBD1. The CDR3 runs to 15 residues. Trimming removed 5 bases from V and 4 bases from J; junction bases left unmatched: 9. CDR3 sequence reads: CASSRTGIESETQYF. The CDR3 nucleotides read TGTGCCAGCAGTCGGACAGGGATTGAATCAGAGACCCAGTACTTC.

The rearrangement uses TRBV4-2 and TRBJ2-3; 12 bases are shared with TRBD2. V trimming: 6 bases; J trimming: 1 base; junction bases outside the gene matches: 11. The germline CDR1 and CDR2 sequences are LGHNA and YNFKEQ. The length of the CDR3 is 18 residues. The DNA for the CDR3 is TGTGCCAGCAGAGTTGGGCTAGCGGGGGGGCCGGGCACAGATACGCAGTATTTT. This gives the protein CASRVGLAGGPGTDTQYF.

This clonotype was observed a handful of times. This chain connects TRBV5-1 to TRBJ2-7; D may match TRBD1 or TRBD2 (6 bases each). CDR3 length: 14 amino acids. Germline assignment: CDR1 SGHRS and CDR2 YFSETQ. V was cut by 3 bases and J by 6 bases, with 16 bases left in between. CDR3 protein: CASSSVLGGTEQYF. The CDR3 nucleotides read TGCGCCAGCAGCTCGGTCCTAGGGGGGACCGAGCAGTACTTC.

CDR3 region: CASSKASGEWGNIQYF. The CDR3, as DNA: TGTGCCAGCAGCAAAGCTAGCGGGGAATGGGGAAACATTCAGTACTTC. The chain links TRBV11-2 to TRBJ2-4; 9 nucleotides align to TRBD2. Trimming cost V 5 bases and J 6 bases; bases outside gene matches: 11. The germline gives CDR1 SGHAT, CDR2 FQNNGV. The CDR3 consists of 16 residues.

The table lists this clonotype with many counts. The chain has TRBV12-3 or TRBV12-4 and TRBJ1-2; D remains unclear. V was cut by 4 bases and J by 5 bases, with 8 bases left in between. The CDR3 runs to 12 residues. This CDR3 reads CASSWTAYGYTF. CDR3 nucleotide sequence: TGTGCCAGCAGTTGGACGGCATATGGCTACACCTTC.

This clonotype was detected only a few times. The chain carries TRBV6-1 and TRBJ2-5; TRBD1 might be the D (6 bases). The CDR3 runs 14 residues. Germline V CDR1 and CDR2: MNHNS, SASEGT. Trimming pared 0 bases from V and 5 bases from J, leaving 10 bases between. The CDR3 DNA reads TGTGCCAGCAGTGAAGCGAGCAGGGGCGAGACCCAGTACTTC. Translation: CASSEASRGETQYF.

The V gene is TRBV12-3 or TRBV12-4, the J gene TRBJ1-1; weak D call: TRBD1 (5 bases). CDR3 length: 14 amino acids. Deletions cut 5 bases from V and 4 bases from J, with 14 bases between. The CDR3 sequence is CASSLGEIGTEAFF. In nucleotides, the CDR3 is TGTGCCAGCAGTCTGGGGGAAATAGGCACTGAAGCTTTCTTT.

The CDR3 DNA reads as TGCAGTGCATCGCGTAGCGGGGCCTCCGAGCAGTACTTC. Translating it yields CSASRSGASEQYF. The chain carries TRBV20-1 and TRBJ2-5; TRBD2 matches 8 bases. The DNA end favors TRBJ2-7, so the J call may be wrong. Germline V CDR1 and CDR2: DFQATT, SNEGSKA (reference sequence). The CDR3 is 13 amino acids.

A word on this clonotype: With a much larger clone just one base away, this may be a read error. The rearrangement joins TRBV29-1 to TRBJ1-2, with D unclear. This CDR3 is 14 amino acids long. The germline V gene has CDR1 SQVTM and CDR2 ANQGSEA. CDR3 sequence reads: CRVAFRRTNYGYTF. CDR3 bases: TGCAGAGTTGCTTTCCGCCGGACTAACTATGGCTACACCTTC.